This T cell receptor (beta chain) was identified in a study of blood T cell repertoires in COVID-19. Study-wide background: Sample material is recorded as cDNA or gDNA derived from T cells, B-cell-depleted T cells, or PBMCs.

The CDR3 covers 14 residues. Germline CDR1 and CDR2: SNHLY and FYNNEI. The junction had 4 bases not matched to a gene; V was cut back by 8 bases and J by 2 bases. As handled by the study authors: Amplified reference gene primers provided the basis for estimating nucleated cell counts. Sequencing used immunoSEQ multiplex PCR; TCRdb keeps in-frame clones, though not all of them. That table is the source of V, J and clone size, and D and trimming were worked out from the DNA. The data show some 300,000 clones, under 90% seen once. A COVID-19 case was met by exposed participants within 2 weeks before study entry.

This TCR came from a woman aged 45-65 years who had been exposed to COVID-19. The sample was PBMCs or T cells enriched from blood (not recorded which). This chain connects TRBV2 to TRBJ2-3; TRBD2 matches at 10 bases. CDR3 in DNA: TGTGCCAGCGTAGCGGGGGGTTACACAGATACGCAGTATTTT. Its protein is CASVAGGYTDTQYF.